This T cell receptor (beta chain) was found in a study of blood T cell repertoires in COVID-19. Study summary: Whether acute or convalescent, the COVID-19 samples came from the United States, Italy and Spain. The cDNA or gDNA used as material had been derived from T cells, B-cell-depleted T cells, or PBMCs.

In the original analysis: How many nucleated cells were present was estimated from reference gene primer amplification. Profiled with immunoSEQ multiplex PCR; TCRdb holds only in-frame clones, not every one. The V and J calls and clone size were taken over from that table, and D and trimming were inferred from the DNA. The sample records some 19,000 clones, about 85% being singletons. V dropped 5 bases and J dropped 6; count of bases not matched to a gene: 17. Germline values: CDR1 SEHNR, CDR2 FQNEAQ (reference sequence). This CDR3 contains 18 residues. The chain uses TRBV7-9 and TRBJ2-2, with TRBD2 matching over 8 bases. This sequence originates from a man in his sixties or seventies with acute or convalescent COVID-19. The material sequenced was peripheral blood. The DNA of the CDR3 is TGTGCCAGCAGCCCCTGGGCGGGAGGCCGTCGAGGGGCCGGGGAGCTGTTTTTT. Its translation is CASSPWAGGRRGAGELFF.